Listed here is a single TCR beta chain. Its antigen remains unknown. Profiling relied on immunoSEQ multiplex PCR, and the TCRdb table lists in-frame clones only, not all of them. The table lists around 130,000 clones, roughly nine tenths of them singletons. Combined were second doses at about 4 or about 12 weeks. The sample is drawn from a study of T cell responses to AZD1222 COVID-19 vaccine. Points from the study as a whole: Clonal diversity may have been underestimated in mostly white British donors. Scientists sampled the repertoires only once the peak T cell response had passed. Within unmutated variant regions lay the reported targets of nearly half of spike-specific TCRs.

The CDR3 spans 15 residues. Germline CDR1 reads LGHNA; CDR2 reads YSLEER. V was shortened by 0 bases and J by 4 bases, with 9 bases between the two germline ends. Specimen: peripheral blood, collected 28 days after the second AZD1222 dose. The sequence came from an adult who received the AZD1222 COVID-19 vaccine. The chain recombines TRBV4-3 with TRBJ2-2; D unclear. The CDR3 protein is CASSQDSSLTGELFF. Here the CDR3 DNA reads TGCGCCAGCAGCCAAGACAGTTCTCTCACCGGGGAGCTGTTTTTT.